This TCR beta chain was captured in a study of blood T cell repertoires in COVID-19. Study-level background: Sites in the United States, Italy and Spain provided acute and convalescent COVID-19 samples.

The CDR3 consists of 13 residues. V was shortened by 9 bases and J by 0 bases, with 11 bases between the two germline ends. Germline CDR1 reads MNHEY; CDR2 reads SVGAGI. Only one count was recorded for this clone. Methods used by the authors: Nucleated cell number was recorded as an estimate derived from reference gene primer amplification. Clones were read by immunoSEQ multiplex PCR, and TCRdb kept only the in-frame ones, dropping some. V and J calls and clone size are those listed in that table; D and trimming were worked out from the DNA. This sample carries about 210,000 clones, 87% of them seen once, and the ten largest clones take 10%.

Specimen: PBMCs or T cells enriched from blood (not recorded which). V and J are TRBV6-5 and TRBJ1-1, with TRBD1 as a possible D gene (5 bases). This sequence originates from a man between 18 and 29 years old with acute COVID-19. CDR3 nucleotides: TGTGCCAGAATTCCAGGGATGAACACTGAAGCTTTCTTT. This gives the protein CARIPGMNTEAFF.